This is a list of T cell receptor beta chains from one sample in a study of blood T cells in healthy people across ages. TCRdb re-called the 5' RACE reads with MiXCR, one entry per CDR3 protein. The table shows approximately 760,000 distinct CDR3 sequences, with 20% to 30% occurring only once. These data also featured in a second study, about T cells of mothers and their children.

Sequencing was done on a sample of blood. These receptors all come from a boy under 18 in good health. CDR3s include the opening cysteine and the closing phenylalanine or tryptophan. The D gene is left open where the match is weak. Clone size is stated in some rows and not others, as once, few, many or a class when expanded.

j_gene: TRBJ2-7
v_gene: TRBV5-1
abundance: NA
d_gene: NA
CDR3aa: CASSFSGMEQYF
CDR3nt: TGCGCCAGCAGCTTCTCAGGGATGGAGCAGTACTTC

j_gene: TRBJ2-7
v_gene: TRBV7-9
abundance: few
d_gene: NA
CDR3aa: CASSATASYEQYF
CDR3nt: TGTGCCAGCAGCGCGACAGCTTCCTACGAGCAGTACTTC

j_gene: TRBJ1-2
v_gene: TRBV25-1
abundance: NA
d_gene: TRBD1
CDR3aa: CASSDSGTGSDGYTF
CDR3nt: TGTGCCAGCAGTGACTCCGGGACAGGGAGCGATGGCTACACCTTC

j_gene: TRBJ2-7
v_gene: TRBV19
abundance: few
d_gene: TRBD1
CDR3aa: CASNRDSQFEQYF
CDR3nt: TGTGCCAGTAACCGGGACAGTCAATTCGAGCAGTACTTC

j_gene: TRBJ2-7
v_gene: TRBV19
abundance: NA
d_gene: TRBD2
CDR3aa: CASSIGSSGSYEQYF
CDR3nt: TGTGCCAGTAGTATAGGATCTAGCGGCTCCTACGAGCAGTACTTC

j_gene: TRBJ2-3
v_gene: TRBV12-3/TRBV12-4
abundance: NA
d_gene: TRBD1
CDR3aa: CASSLGQGSQDTQYF
CDR3nt: TGTGCCAGCAGTTTAGGACAGGGAAGTCAAGATACGCAGTATTTT

j_gene: TRBJ2-2
v_gene: TRBV3-1
abundance: NA
d_gene: TRBD1
CDR3aa: CASSQTGDGELFF
CDR3nt: TGTGCCAGCAGCCAGACAGGGGACGGGGAGCTGTTTTTT

j_gene: TRBJ2-5
v_gene: TRBV29-1
abundance: few
d_gene: NA
CDR3aa: CSVPTQETQYF
CDR3nt: TGCAGCGTTCCGACCCAAGAGACCCAGTACTTC

j_gene: TRBJ2-3
v_gene: TRBV29-1
abundance: NA
d_gene: NA
CDR3aa: CSVLTETDTQYF
CDR3nt: TGCAGCGTCCTGACGGAGACAGATACGCAGTATTTT

j_gene: TRBJ2-5
v_gene: TRBV6-2/TRBV6-3
abundance: few
d_gene: TRBD2
CDR3aa: CASKLAPLAVLGTQYF
CDR3nt: TGTGCCAGCAAACTAGCCCCACTAGCGGTCTTAGGGACCCAGTACTTC

j_gene: TRBJ1-4
v_gene: TRBV5-1
abundance: NA
d_gene: NA
CDR3aa: CASSLGGDRDEKLFF
CDR3nt: TGCGCCAGCAGCCTGGGGGGCGACCGGGATGAAAAACTGTTTTTT

j_gene: TRBJ1-6
v_gene: TRBV11-1
abundance: NA
d_gene: NA
CDR3aa: CASSWDGGTVPDITSYNSPLHF
CDR3nt: TGTGCCAGCAGCTGGGACGGGGGAACAGTCCCCGATATTACCTCCTATAATTCACCCCTCCACTTT